These T cell receptor beta chains were read from a single sample in a study of T-cell memory formation after mild COVID-19. From the 5' RACE reads, TCRdb called clonotypes with MiXCR, one entry per CDR3 protein. This sample has a few hundred thousand distinct CDR3 sequences, with more than 20% found just once. Input material: PBMCs or a T cell subset sorted from them (not recorded which). The receptor set was obtained from a man younger than 30 who had mild COVID-19 (a few samples of this study predate the infection). Cell type and time point are not known. Both conserved end residues are part of each CDR3.

v_call,cdr3_aa
TRBV10-3,CAISENAGRGNGYTF
TRBV7-9,CASSRAVRLSQETQYF
TRBV18,CASSPPTVNYGYTF
TRBV3-1,CASSPITGTGELFF
TRBV5-5,CASSFQISAGNTGELFF
TRBV20-1,CSARGGGASSYVTQYF
TRBV5-1,CASSRHPLAKNIQYF
TRBV29-1,CSVAPMNTEAFF
TRBV7-9,CASSPYSSEAFF
TRBV3-1,CASSQEGRRETQYF
TRBV5-1,CASSLVGSRGGGYTF
TRBV11-2,CASSRLTGINYGYTF
TRBV10-3,CAISESASGYTDTQYF
TRBV7-2,CASSSRGGRATNEKLFF
TRBV20-1,CSAERGRADTQYF
TRBV7-8,CASSFSAGGGNEQFF
TRBV7-2,CASSLVTGGSYEQYF
TRBV28,CASSLRGETQYF